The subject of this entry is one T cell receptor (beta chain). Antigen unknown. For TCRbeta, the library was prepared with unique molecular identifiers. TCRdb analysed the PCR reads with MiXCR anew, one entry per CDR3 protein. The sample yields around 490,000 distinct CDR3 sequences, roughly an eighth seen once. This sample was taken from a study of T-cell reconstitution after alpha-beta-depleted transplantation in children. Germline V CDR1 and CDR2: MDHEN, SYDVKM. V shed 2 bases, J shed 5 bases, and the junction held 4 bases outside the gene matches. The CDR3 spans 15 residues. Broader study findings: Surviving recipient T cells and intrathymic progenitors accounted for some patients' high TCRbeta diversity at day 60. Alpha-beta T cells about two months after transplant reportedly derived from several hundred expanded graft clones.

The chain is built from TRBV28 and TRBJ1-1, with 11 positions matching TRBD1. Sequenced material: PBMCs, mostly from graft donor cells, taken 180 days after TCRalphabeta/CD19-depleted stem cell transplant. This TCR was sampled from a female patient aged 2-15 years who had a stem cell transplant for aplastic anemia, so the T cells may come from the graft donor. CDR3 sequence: CASSLGGTGGTEAFF. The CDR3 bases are TGTGCCAGCAGTTTAGGTGGGACAGGGGGAACTGAAGCTTTCTTT.